This T cell receptor (beta chain) appears in the sequencing data of a study of T cell repertoires in cytomegalovirus infection. Study summary: Indications of both CMV infection and matching HLA type were provided by public TCR beta signatures.

General observations from the study: Clonotype analysis showed dominance of the ex vivo response by HLA-C-restricted CMV-specific TCR beta clonotypes. Carriage of CMV together with the relevant HLA was identifiable through cumulative public TCR beta family frequency.

TCRdb reanalysed the reads using MiXCR and keeps one entry per CDR3 protein. The repertoire consists of about 200,000 distinct CDR3 sequences, with roughly 9% occurring once and the leading ten covering about 4.6%. Of note for this clonotype: Its antigen is unknown.

This clonotype originated in a human donor in good health (CMV status not recorded). Some clones in this sample may be carry-over from other donors' samples. Sequenced input: PBMCs.

The CDR3 loop is CSAGTHKRLADTQYF. The CDR3, as DNA: TGCAGTGCTGGAACACACAAGAGACTGGCAGATACGCAGTATTTT. The chain links TRBV20-1 to TRBJ2-3, with D unclear. CDR3 length equals 15 residues. In germline, CDR1 is DFQATT, CDR2 SNEGSKA (reference sequence). Trimming pared 5 bases from V and 4 bases from J, leaving 19 bases between.